Below, one T cell receptor beta chain is given with its context. Based on its abundance in the sample, this clone is medium-sized (0.01 to 0.1%). Per-base quality was not reported, and no clone a single base away is much larger than it. This record belongs to a study of graft-versus-host responses after intestinal transplantation (dated by TCRdb to the early 2020s). About the study as a whole: Multivisceral, liver-intestinal, or isolated intestinal transplants were received by the recipients. Every recipient was given anti-thymocyte globulin induction, followed by approximately 3 years of maintenance tacrolimus and steroids. A cohort of under 30 intestinal transplant recipients, including one retransplant, was enrolled, and a few patients lacking pretransplant specimens were excluded. To identify alloreactive clones, pre-transplant mixed lymphocyte reaction products were sequenced and compared with unstimulated pre-transplant donor and recipient T cells. A peak of at least 4% donor T cells among recipient peripheral blood mononuclear cells was the definition used for donor T cell macrochimerism. Bulk TCR-beta CDR3 sequencing was used to track graft-versus-host and host-versus-graft alloreactive T cell clones in the graft, circulation and bone marrow after intestinal transplantation. Samples from a few later patients were sequenced in-house on an Illumina MiSeq with MiXCR processing rather than by the commercial service. On the study overall, not on this receptor specifically: Patients with donor T cell macrochimerism had high GvH to HvG T cell clonal ratios in their allografts. The conclusions were limited by the relatively low number and heterogeneity of the intestinal transplant patients. GvH clones turned up in recipient bone marrow, with some appearing earlier in ileal mucosa or blood, a pattern consistent with an intestinal mucosal origin. Early after transplant, declines in HvG clones were associated with peak levels of circulating GvH clones.

In the paper's terms, the time point label means: cells obtained before transplantation from donor or recipient. In the mixed lymphocyte reactions, around 200,000 CFSE-labeled pre-transplant responders were plated with around 200,000 irradiated violet-dye-labeled stimulators and cultured for about six days. After the mixed lymphocyte reaction, proliferating CD3+CD4+CFSE-low and CD3+CD8+CFSE-low responder cells were FACS-sorted on a BD Influx sorter. Library prep was done by the immunoSEQ multiplex PCR assay. For most patients, genomic DNA was isolated with the Qiagen DNeasy Blood and Tissue Kit and shipped frozen to Adaptive Biotechnologies for TCR sequencing. Adaptive Biotechnologies carried out high-throughput TCR-beta CDR3 sequencing of genomic DNA for most patients. The study's own analysis went as follows. TCR sequencing data were retrieved from Adaptive's ImmunoSEQ software for more than 15 patients, whereas three other patients were processed with MiXCR and VDJtools. To correct CD4 versus CD8 sorting errors, sequences present in both subsets at a frequency ratio below 5:1 were removed. CDR3 nucleotide sequences shared between donor and recipient were removed because the origin of such sequences could not be assigned. Alloreactive clones required at least 2-fold expansion over unstimulated cells and minimum CFSE-low frequency of 0.002% (template counts) or 0.001% (read counts). Clones detected in sequenced pre-transplant spleen, lymph node, or MLR CFSE-low populations of the donor or recipient were defined as mappable. The cumulative frequency of alloreactive clones was calculated as a percentage of all sequences, weighted by copy number. The clones in this table, taken by TCRdb from immuneACCESS, are in-frame only. Not every clone is retained; where verified, under half of the shortfall comes from an unresolved V gene, and the cause of the rest is unknown. The V and J calls and clone size are taken from that table; D and trimming were inferred from the DNA. The sample data list some 4,700 clones, and roughly 30% of these were observed just once. The top ten constitute around 25% of the sample.

The germline V gene yields MNHEY for CDR1 and SVGAGI for CDR2. The germline V and J ends show losses of 6 bases and 7 bases respectively, and no gene match explains 11 bases of the junction. The cysteine opens and the valine closes a CDR3 of 14 amino acids. This entry keeps only the CDR3 DNA: 42 bases, framed from base 1. Specimen: alloreactive CD8+ T cells from a mixed lymphocyte reaction culture, collected before transplantation. The cell subset or site tag for this specimen amounts to: CFSE-low proliferating T cells sorted from roughly 6-day pre-transplant mixed lymphocyte reaction (GvH or HvG direction). The chain uses TRBV6-5 and TRBJ2-7, and TRBD1 matches 8 of the central bases. The source of this sequence is a human patient who was an organ donor for intestinal transplantation. The DNA is as follows: TGTGCCAGCAGACCTCGGACAGGGAGCGAAGAGCAGTACGTC. The resulting protein is CASRPRTGSEEQYV.